This is a list of T cell receptor beta chains from one sample in a study of cytomegalovirus exposure and HLA in healthy donors. Generated by immunoSEQ multiplex PCR, the TCRdb table keeps only in-frame clones and is missing some. The table lists fewer than 200,000 clones, roughly three quarters of them singletons. Sequencing was performed on PBMCs. These receptors all stem from a man between 18 and 29 years old in good health and CMV-seropositive. Both conserved end residues are part of each CDR3. A D gene is named only where the DNA matches it firmly. Not every row has a clone size; where given, it reads once, few, many or a size class.

J | V | size | D | CDR3 | DNA
TRBJ1-2 | TRBV4-2 | . | TRBD1 | CATRTGTNYGYTF | TGTGCCACCCGGACAGGGACAAACTATGGCTACACCTTC
TRBJ2-1 | TRBV9 | . | . | CASSPLYTKGNEQFF | TGTGCCAGCAGCCCCCTTTACACGAAGGGGAATGAGCAGTTCTTC
TRBJ2-3 | TRBV4-2 | . | . | CASSQDGRGFYTDTQYF | TGTGCCAGCAGCCAAGACGGGCGGGGCTTTTACACAGATACGCAGTATTTT
TRBJ2-7 | TRBV6-1 | few | TRBD2 | CASTKTSGRFSEQYF | TGTGCCAGCACCAAGACTAGCGGGAGATTCTCCGAGCAGTACTTC
TRBJ1-1 | TRBV4-2 | . | . | CASSQGYSLTEAFF | TGTGCCAGCAGCCAAGGCTACAGCTTAACTGAAGCTTTCTTT
TRBJ2-7 | TRBV5-4 | . | TRBD1 | CASSGDRGDHEQYF | TGTGCCAGCAGCGGGGACAGGGGGGACCACGAGCAGTACTTC
TRBJ2-1 | TRBV11-3 | few | . | CASSIGEINEQFF | TGTGCCAGCAGCATCGGGGAGATTAATGAGCAGTTCTTC
TRBJ2-1 | TRBV19 | . | . | CASSISDRSYNEQFF | TGTGCCAGTAGTATCTCGGACAGATCCTACAATGAGCAGTTCTTC
TRBJ2-2 | TRBV10-1 | . | . | CASSELGGNTGELFF | TGCGCCAGCAGTGAGCTTGGCGGGAACACCGGGGAGCTGTTTTTT
TRBJ2-3 | TRBV4-3 | . | . | CASSPGDLTDTQYF | TGCGCCAGCAGCCCAGGGGATTTGACAGATACGCAGTATTTT
TRBJ1-6 | TRBV10-3 | . | TRBD1 | CAISESPGTGNSPLHF | TGTGCCATCAGTGAGTCCCCCGGGACAGGCAATTCACCCCTCCACTTT